The clone carrying this T cell receptor beta chain was counted at least ten times. Its antigen is still unknown. This specimen belongs to a study of T cell repertoires in cytomegalovirus infection. Study information: Alongside well-studied HLA-B-restricted CMV epitopes, recently identified HLA-C-restricted CMV epitopes were also used. Shared public TCR beta signatures pointed to both CMV infection and a matching HLA type.

Study-wide results and caveats: Dominating the ex vivo response were HLA-C-restricted CMV-specific TCR beta clonotypes. Identification of carriers of CMV plus the relevant HLA was achieved through cumulative public TCR beta family frequency.

TCRdb redid the calling of the reads with MiXCR, one entry per CDR3 protein. This sample has about half a million distinct CDR3 sequences, with 30% to 40% found just once. Source: cultured PBMCs, taken from culture after CMV antigen stimulation. The sequence was obtained from a human donor in good health (CMV status not recorded). Some clones in this sample may be carry-over from other donors' samples.

The CDR3 DNA sequence: TGTGCCAGCAGCTTATTATCGTTCTCGCAATTAAATAGAGGAGGGCAGTTCTTC. Translating it yields CASSLLSFSQLNRGGQFF. The J gene is TRBJ2-1, the V gene TRBV7-2, with D maybe TRBD2 (5 bases). Germline CDR1 reads SGHTA; CDR2 reads FQGNSA. Trimming shortened V by 2 bases and J by 12 bases, and 29 bases separated the two germline ends. This CDR3 spans 18 amino acids.